The entry that follows covers one TCR beta chain sequence. Its antigen is still unknown. This entry comes from a study of cytomegalovirus exposure and HLA in healthy donors. Findings and caveats of the study: Clonal expansion, a later analysis showed, was greater in HLA-associated TCR beta chains than in equally common others. A later analysis associated 15,000 or so TCR beta sequences with HLA alleles at a 0.05 false discovery rate. TCR beta V segments were, for the most part, productive about 87% or about 30% of the time in an earlier analysis.

PCR was performed using 60 Vbeta and 13 Jbeta primers. Profiling relied on immunoSEQ multiplex PCR, and the TCRdb table lists in-frame clones only, not all of them. Here the sample spans under 200,000 clones, approximately 84% being singletons. V lost 4 bases to trimming and J lost 2 bases; unmatched junction nucleotides: 6. Germline lookup yields CDR1 SGDLS and CDR2 YYNGEE. The length of the CDR3 is 15 residues. Sequencing was carried out using PBMCs. The clonotype was recovered from a woman between 45 and 65 years old in good health and CMV-seropositive. The chain is built from TRBV9 and TRBJ2-3; 8 bases fit TRBD2. In nucleotides, the CDR3 is TGTGCCAGCAGCCTAGGACTAGCCGACACAGATACGCAGTATTTT. Amino acid sequence: CASSLGLADTDTQYF.